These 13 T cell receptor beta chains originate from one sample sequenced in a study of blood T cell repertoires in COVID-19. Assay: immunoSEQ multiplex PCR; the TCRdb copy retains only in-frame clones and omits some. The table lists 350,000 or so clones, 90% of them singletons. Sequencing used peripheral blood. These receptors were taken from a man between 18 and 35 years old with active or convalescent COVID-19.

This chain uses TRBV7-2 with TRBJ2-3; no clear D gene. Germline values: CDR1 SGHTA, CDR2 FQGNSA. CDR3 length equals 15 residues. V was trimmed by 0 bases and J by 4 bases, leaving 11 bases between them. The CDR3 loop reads CASSLADRGADTQYF. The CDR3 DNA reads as TGTGCCAGCAGCTTAGCCGACCGAGGTGCAGATACGCAGTATTTT.

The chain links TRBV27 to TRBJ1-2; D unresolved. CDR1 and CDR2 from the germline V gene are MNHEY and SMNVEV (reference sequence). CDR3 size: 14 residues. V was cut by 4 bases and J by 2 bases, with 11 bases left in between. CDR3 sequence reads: CASSSLRNNYGYTF. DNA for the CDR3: TGTGCCAGCAGTTCCCTAAGAAACAACTATGGCTACACCTTC.

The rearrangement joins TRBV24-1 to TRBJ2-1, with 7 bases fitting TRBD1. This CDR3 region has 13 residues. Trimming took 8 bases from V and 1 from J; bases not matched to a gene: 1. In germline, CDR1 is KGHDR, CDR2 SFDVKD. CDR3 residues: CATKGASYNEQFF. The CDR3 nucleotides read TGTGCCACCAAGGGGGCTTCCTACAATGAGCAGTTCTTC.

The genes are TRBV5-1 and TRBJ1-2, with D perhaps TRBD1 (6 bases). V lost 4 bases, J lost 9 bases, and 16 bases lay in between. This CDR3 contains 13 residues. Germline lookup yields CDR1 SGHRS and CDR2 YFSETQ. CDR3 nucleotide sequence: TGCGCCAGCAGCCTCGGGACACCGGGGAGCTACACCTTC. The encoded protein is CASSLGTPGSYTF.

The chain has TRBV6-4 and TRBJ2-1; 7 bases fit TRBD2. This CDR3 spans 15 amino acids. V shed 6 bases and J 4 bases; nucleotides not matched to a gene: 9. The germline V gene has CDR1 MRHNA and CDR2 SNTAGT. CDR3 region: CASRRGGSSYNEQFF. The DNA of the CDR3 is TGTGCCAGCAGGCGGGGAGGGAGCTCTTACAATGAGCAGTTCTTC.

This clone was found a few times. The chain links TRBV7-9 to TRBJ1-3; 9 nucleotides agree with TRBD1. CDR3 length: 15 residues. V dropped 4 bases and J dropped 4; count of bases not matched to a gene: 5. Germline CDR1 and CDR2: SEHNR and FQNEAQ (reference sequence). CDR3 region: CASSSGQGTGNTIYF. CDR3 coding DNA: TGTGCCAGCAGCTCGGGACAGGGCACAGGAAACACCATATATTTT.

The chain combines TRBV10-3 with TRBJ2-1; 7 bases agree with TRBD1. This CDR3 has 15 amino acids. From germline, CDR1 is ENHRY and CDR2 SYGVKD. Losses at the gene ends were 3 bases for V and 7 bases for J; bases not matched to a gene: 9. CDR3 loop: CAISDTGASGNEQFF. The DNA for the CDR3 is TGTGCCATCAGTGACACAGGGGCCTCGGGGAATGAGCAGTTCTTC.

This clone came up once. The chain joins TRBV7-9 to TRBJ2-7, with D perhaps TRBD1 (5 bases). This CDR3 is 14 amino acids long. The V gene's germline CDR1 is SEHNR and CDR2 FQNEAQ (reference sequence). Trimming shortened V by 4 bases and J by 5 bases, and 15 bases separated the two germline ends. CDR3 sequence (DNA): TGTGCCAGCAGCTCCACGGAAGGGGTCAACGAGCAGTACTTC. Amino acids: CASSSTEGVNEQYF.

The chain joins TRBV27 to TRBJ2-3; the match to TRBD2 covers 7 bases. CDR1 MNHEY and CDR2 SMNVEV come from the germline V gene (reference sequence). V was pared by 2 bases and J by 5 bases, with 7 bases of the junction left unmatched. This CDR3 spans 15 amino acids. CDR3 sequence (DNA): TGTGCCAGCAGTTTAGTACTAGCGAAGGGAGATACGCAGTATTTT. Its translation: CASSLVLAKGDTQYF.

Here the CDR3 reads CAWSPGGYNEQFF. In DNA, the CDR3 is TGTGCCTGGAGCCCCGGCGGATACAATGAGCAGTTCTTC. The chain carries TRBV30 and TRBJ2-1; D not certain. From germline, CDR1 is GTSNPN and CDR2 SVGIG (reference sequence). V lost 3 bases and J 4 bases, leaving 10 bases between the germline ends. The CDR3 length is 13 residues.

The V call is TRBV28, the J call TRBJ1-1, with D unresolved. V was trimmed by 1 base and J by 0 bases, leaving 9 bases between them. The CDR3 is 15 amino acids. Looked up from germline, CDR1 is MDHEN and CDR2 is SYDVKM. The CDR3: CASSLSVLMNTEAFF. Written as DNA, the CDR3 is TGTGCCAGCAGTTTATCAGTTCTCATGAACACTGAAGCTTTCTTT.

The CDR3 nucleotides are TGTGCCAGCAGCTTGGCGTTGGCTCTGAACACTGAAGCTTTCTTT. Its protein product is CASSLALALNTEAFF. The rearrangement joins TRBV5-6 to TRBJ1-1; D not certain. Trimming removed 0 bases from V and 0 bases from J, with 9 bases in between. This CDR3 region has 15 residues. In germline, CDR1 is SGHDT, CDR2 YYEEEE.

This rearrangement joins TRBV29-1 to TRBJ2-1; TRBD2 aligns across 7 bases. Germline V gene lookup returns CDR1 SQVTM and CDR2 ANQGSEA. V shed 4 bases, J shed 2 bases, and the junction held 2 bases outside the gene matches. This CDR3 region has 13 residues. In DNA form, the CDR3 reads TGCAGCGTTGTGGGGGGGACCTACAATGAGCAGTTCTTC. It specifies CSVVGGTYNEQFF.